This is a list of T cell receptor beta chains from one sample in a study of neurological immune-mediated disorders. TCRdb redid the calling of the 5' RACE reads with MiXCR, one entry per CDR3 protein. The repertoire consists of roughly 70,000 distinct CDR3 sequences, with approximately 5.2% occurring once and the leading ten covering about 3%. Material for sequencing was PBMCs. The receptors shown here come from a woman in her 30s with multiple sclerosis. The CDR3 runs from the conserved cysteine through the conserved F or W. A D gene is named only where the DNA matches it firmly. Only part of the rows carry a size: once, few, many, or a class if the clone is expanded.

.	TRBV11-1	many	TRBJ2-1	TGTGCCAGCAGCTTAGAAGGCGGGGCGGTCTACAATGAGCAGTTCTTC	CASSLEGGAVYNEQFF
.	TRBV7-2	many	TRBJ2-1	TGTGCCAGCAGCTTAGTGGGGGGGGCCCACAATGAGCAGTTCTTC	CASSLVGGAHNEQFF
TRBD1	TRBV29-1	many	TRBJ2-2	TGCAGCGGCCTTGGACAGGGAAACACCGGGGAGCTGTTTTTT	CSGLGQGNTGELFF
.	TRBV20-1	many	TRBJ1-2	TGCAGTGCTAGAGAGCTAGGGGAAAAGAGACGGGGCTACACCTTC	CSARELGEKRRGYTF
.	TRBV5-6	.	TRBJ1-3	TGTGCCAGCAGCTCGGCCTGGGACCCCACTGGAAACAGCATATATTTT	CASSSAWDPTGNSIYF
.	TRBV6-5	.	TRBJ2-5	TGTGCCAGCAGTTCCCTCTACGGGGGAGTTCAAGAGACCCAGTACTTC	CASSSLYGGVQETQYF
.	TRBV5-1	many	TRBJ1-6	TGCGCCAGCAGCCCCCGGGACCGCGGATCACCCCTCAACTTT	CASSPRDRGSPLNF
.	TRBV28	few	TRBJ1-5	TGTGCCAGCACCGGGGGGGCCCATCAGCCCCAGAATTTT	CASTGGAHQPQNF
.	TRBV6-5	.	TRBJ1-2	TGTGCCAGCAGTCCTCCCGGGGGGCAGTCTGGCTACACCTTC	CASSPPGGQSGYTF
.	TRBV19	many	TRBJ2-5	TGTGCCAGTAGTATGGGTGGGGAGACCCAGTACTTC	CASSMGGETQYF
TRBD2	TRBV9	many	TRBJ2-5	TGTGCCAGCAGCGTTGGGGTGGGACTAGAAGAGACCCAGTACTTC	CASSVGVGLEETQYF
TRBD1	TRBV20-1	many	TRBJ2-5	TGCAGTGCTAGAGGGACAGGGTGGCAAGAGACCCAGTACTTC	CSARGTGWQETQYF
.	TRBV13	.	TRBJ2-3	TGTGCCAGCAGCTTAGTTGGGGGGGGCCGCTCGGATACGCAGTATTTT	CASSLVGGGRSDTQYF
TRBD2	TRBV20-1	many	TRBJ2-1	TGCAGTGCTAGAAAACTGGAGGGACTAGCGGGTCCCTACAATGAGCAGTTCTTC	CSARKLEGLAGPYNEQFF
.	TRBV20-1	many	TRBJ1-6	TGCAGTGCTAGAACAGGGTCGGGGGTTAATTCACCCCTCCACTTT	CSARTGSGVNSPLHF
.	TRBV7-6	few	TRBJ1-5	TGTGCCAGCAGCTCCGCGCCACAGGGCGGGCAGCCCCAGAATTTT	CASSSAPQGGQPQNF
.	TRBV6-6	many	TRBJ1-3	TGTGCCAGCAGTTACTCAGACGGAGGACTAAGAAACACCATATATTTT	CASSYSDGGLRNTIYF
.	TRBV19	.	TRBJ1-1	TGTGCCAGTAGTGTTACGGGGAGGACTGAAGCTTTCTTT	CASSVTGRTEAFF
TRBD1	TRBV15	.	TRBJ1-4	TGTGCCACCAGCAACTACAGGGGGCTGGTTAATGAAAAACTGTTTTTT	CATSNYRGLVNEKLFF
.	TRBV7-9	many	TRBJ2-2	TGTGCCAGCAGCCTCGACGGATACACCGGGGAGCTGTTTTTT	CASSLDGYTGELFF
TRBD1	TRBV7-9	many	TRBJ1-2	TGTGCCAGCAGCTCGTGGGACAGATCAACCTATGGCTACACCTTC	CASSSWDRSTYGYTF
TRBD1	TRBV10-2	many	TRBJ2-3	TGCGCCACCCCCCAGGACAGGGGATCGGTCGCCTGCCCAGATACGCAGTATTTT	CATPQDRGSVACPDTQYF